This passage covers 32 T cell receptor beta chains from one sample sequenced in a study of beta chain features in type 1 diabetes. Regarding the study as a whole: Type 1 diabetes patients showed a moderate but significant shortening of TCRB CDR3s in all four CD4+ subsets.

These receptors' targets are unknown. The investigators reverse transcribed all of the isolated RNA, so they sequenced expressed TCRB transcripts. Only in-frame clones appear in the TCRdb table, and some are missing; sequencing was by immunoSEQ multiplex PCR. The table records 600,000 or so clones, 9.5% to 15% of them present only once. Sequenced input: naive CD4+ T cells from blood. These receptors were obtained from a man aged 30 to 39 with type 1 diabetes.

The V and J genes are TRBV4-2 and TRBJ1-4, with a tentative D call TRBD1 (5 bases). CDR3 size: 17 residues. V dropped 1 base and J dropped 0 bases, with 12 bases sitting between them. Germline lookup yields CDR1 LGHNA and CDR2 YNFKEQ. The CDR3 bases are TGTGCCAGCAGCCAAGGGGTCCAGGGTGCAACTAATGAAAAACTGTTTTTT. Translated: CASSQGVQGATNEKLFF.

This clone occurred a few times. The V and J genes are TRBV5-1 and TRBJ2-5; 7 positions match TRBD1. V lost 3 bases to trimming and J lost 2 bases; unmatched junction nucleotides: 7. Germline CDR1 SGHRS, CDR2 YFSETQ. This CDR3 spans 15 amino acids. Here the CDR3 reads CASSWQGQTQETQYF. DNA for the CDR3: TGCGCCAGCAGCTGGCAGGGACAGACACAAGAGACCCAGTACTTC.

This clone has just a few counts. The J gene is TRBJ1-3, the V gene TRBV29-1; tentatively, D is TRBD1 (6 bases). This CDR3 is built from 12 residues. The V and J ends lost 7 bases and 2 bases respectively, with 9 bases between them. Germline V CDR1 and CDR2: SQVTM, ANQGSEA. DNA for the CDR3: TGCAGCGCCCGGGACACTGGAAACACCATATATTTT. Translated: CSARDTGNTIYF.

V and J are TRBV7-2 and TRBJ1-1, with unresolved D. V lost 3 bases, J lost 1 base, and 6 bases lay in between. The CDR3 runs to 13 residues. The germline V gene has CDR1 SGHTA and CDR2 FQGNSA. The CDR3 protein is CASSFIRNTEAFF. CDR3 in DNA: TGTGCCAGCAGCTTCATCCGGAACACTGAAGCTTTCTTT.

V and J are TRBV29-1 and TRBJ1-3; D remains unclear. Trimming stripped 3 bases from V and 0 bases from J, with 18 bases between. Germline values: CDR1 SQVTM, CDR2 ANQGSEA. The CDR3 length is 17 residues. The CDR3 loop is CSVEGIRPNPSGNTIYF. The CDR3 DNA sequence: TGCAGCGTTGAGGGCATTCGCCCTAACCCCTCTGGAAACACCATATATTTT.

This clone was counted a few times. This chain joins TRBV5-1 and TRBJ2-5; D remains unclear. The V end lost 1 base, the J end lost 2 bases, and 9 bases lay between the germline ends. This CDR3 spans 14 amino acids. The germline V gene encodes CDR1 SGHRS and CDR2 YFSETQ. This CDR3 is CASSLMYGQETQYF. The DNA of the CDR3 is TGCGCCAGCAGCTTGATGTATGGGCAAGAGACCCAGTACTTC.

V is TRBV2 and J is TRBJ2-5; D uncertain. The CDR3 is 12 residues long. Germline V CDR1 and CDR2: SNHLY, FYNNEI. Trimming cost V 4 bases and J 1 base, with 4 bases left between them. CDR3 region: CASSGPQETQYF. DNA for the CDR3: TGTGCCAGCAGTGGGCCCCAAGAGACCCAGTACTTC. The full variable domain, completed using reference TRBV2 and TRBJ2-5, is EPEVTQTPSHQVTQMGQEVILRCVPISNHLYFYWYRQILGQKVEFLVSFYNNEISEKSEIFDDQFSVERPDGSNFTLKIRSTKLEDSAMYFCASSGPQETQYFGPGTRLLVL.

This clone was seen a handful of times. The rearrangement links TRBV4-2 to TRBJ2-2, with D maybe TRBD1 (6 bases). This CDR3 is built from 15 residues. Trimming left V 7 bases short and J 4 bases short, with 16 bases between. Germline V CDR1 and CDR2: LGHNA, YNFKEQ. The CDR3: CASNRENLGTGELFF. CDR3 DNA: TGTGCCAGCAACAGGGAAAACCTCGGCACCGGGGAGCTGTTTTTT.

The chain has TRBV19 and TRBJ2-7; weak D call: TRBD2 (6 bases). Germline CDR1 reads LNHDA; CDR2 reads SQIVND (reference sequence). The CDR3 has 14 residues. V gave up 3 bases and J gave up 6 bases, with 15 bases separating them. The CDR3: CASSIFGGNPEQYF. The CDR3 DNA is TGTGCCAGTAGTATCTTCGGAGGGAATCCCGAGCAGTACTTC.

This chain joins TRBV27 and TRBJ2-3, with D possibly being TRBD2 (5 bases). CDR1 is MNHEY, CDR2 SMNVEV, per germline (reference sequence). This CDR3 is 14 amino acids long. V was pared by 9 bases and J by 7 bases, with 20 bases between. The CDR3 here is CASGRASLVYTQYF. The CDR3 coding sequence is TGTGCCAGTGGGCGGGCTAGCTTAGTGTATACGCAGTATTTT.

In this sample, this clone turned up a few times. The V and J genes are TRBV19 and TRBJ1-5, with a possible D match to TRBD1 (5 bases). The ends were cut back, 3 bases at V and 7 bases at J, with 13 bases in the middle. CDR1 is LNHDA and CDR2 is SQIVND in the germline V gene (reference sequence). There are 14 residues in the CDR3. CDR3 residues: CASSMGREGQPQHF. CDR3 coding DNA: TGTGCCAGTAGTATGGGCCGCGAGGGGCAGCCCCAGCATTTT.

This sequence joins TRBV5-1 and TRBJ2-5; D may be TRBD1 (5 bases). V lost 2 bases and J 1 base, leaving 12 bases between the germline ends. The CDR3 sequence is 15 residues long. CDR1 and CDR2 from the germline V gene are SGHRS and YFSETQ. CDR3 region: CASSFQQVTQETQYF. CDR3 bases: TGCGCCAGCAGCTTTCAACAGGTGACCCAAGAGACCCAGTACTTC. Full variable domain (outside the CDR3, taken from reference TRBV5-1 and TRBJ2-5): KAGVTQTPRYLIKTRGQQVTLSCSPISGHRSVSWYQQTPGQGLQFLFEYFSETQRNKGNFPGRFSGRQFSNSRSEMNVSTLELGDSALYLCASSFQQVTQETQYFGPGTRLLVL.

A few counts support this clone. For the CDR3, the DNA is TGTGCCAGCAGTACCGGGACAGTGAATGAAAAACTGTTTTTT. Translating it yields CASSTGTVNEKLFF. J is TRBJ1-4 and V is TRBV6-1; 7 positions match TRBD1. V lost 5 bases, J lost 5 bases, and 5 bases stayed unmatched. CDR1 and CDR2 (germline): MNHNS, SASEGT. The CDR3 runs to 14 residues.

The rearrangement uses TRBV7-9 and TRBJ1-5; D is unresolved. The germline CDR1 and CDR2 sequences are SEHNR and FQNEAQ (reference sequence). Trimming stripped 8 bases from V and 2 bases from J, with 13 bases between. This CDR3 has 14 residues. For the CDR3, the DNA is TGTGCCAGCTCTTGGGGTGCGGGCAATCAGCCCCAGCATTTT. Its protein is CASSWGAGNQPQHF.

This clone was picked up a small number of times. The chain combines TRBV9 with TRBJ2-7; TRBD2 agrees at 11 bases. V lost 0 bases to trimming and J lost 1 base; unmatched junction nucleotides: 3. Germline assignment: CDR1 SGDLS and CDR2 YYNGEE. This CDR3 is built from 16 residues. This CDR3 is CASSVAGTSGSYEQYF. In DNA form, the CDR3 reads TGTGCCAGCAGCGTAGCTGGGACTAGCGGATCCTACGAGCAGTACTTC.

This clone showed up just a few times. The chain links TRBV7-9 to TRBJ1-2; D unresolved. The V and J ends lost 5 bases and 8 bases respectively, with 15 bases between them. Germline loops: CDR1 SEHNR, CDR2 FQNEAQ (reference sequence). The length of the CDR3 is 13 residues. CDR3 in amino acids: CASSPTGGLGYTF. CDR3 sequence (DNA): TGTGCCAGCAGCCCGACGGGCGGGTTGGGCTACACCTTC.

This clone was counted only a few times. The chain has TRBV9 and TRBJ1-3, with 7 bases matching TRBD1. This CDR3 contains 14 residues. V gave up 5 bases and J gave up 1 base; unmatched junction bases: 3. Germline-derived CDR1 and CDR2 are SGDLS and YYNGEE. As DNA, the CDR3 is TGTGCCAGCAGTTCAGGGGGATCTGGAAACACCATATATTTT. Translation: CASSSGGSGNTIYF. Looking up the rest from reference TRBV9 and TRBJ1-3 gives the full variable domain: DSGVTQTPKHLITATGQRVTLRCSPRSGDLSVYWYQQSLDQGLQFLIQYYNGEERAKGNILERFSAQQFPDLHSELNLSSLELGDSALYFCASSSGGSGNTIYFGEGSWLTVV.

V is TRBV19 and J is TRBJ2-3; the match to TRBD2 covers 9 bases. The germline V gene has CDR1 LNHDA and CDR2 SQIVND (reference sequence). This CDR3 region has 18 residues. The J segment lost 3 bases and the V segment lost 2 bases, leaving 12 bases of the junction unmatched. CDR3 loop: CASSISSRRLAGTDTQYF. CDR3 sequence (DNA): TGTGCCAGTAGTATAAGTTCAAGAAGGCTAGCGGGGACAGATACGCAGTATTTT.

The chain links TRBV2 to TRBJ2-1; the D is unclear. Germline loops: CDR1 SNHLY, CDR2 FYNNEI. This CDR3 has 15 amino acids. The ends were cut back, 3 bases at V and 7 bases at J, with 16 bases in the middle. The CDR3 DNA sequence: TGTGCCAGCAGTGACCTGGCTACCCAAGTGAATGAGCAGTTCTTC. It translates to CASSDLATQVNEQFF.

The chain uses TRBV29-1 and TRBJ2-5, with D unresolved. Germline CDR1 is SQVTM and CDR2 is ANQGSEA. This CDR3 contains 15 residues. The V end lost 4 bases, the J end lost 5 bases, and 20 bases lay between the germline ends. The CDR3 sequence: CSVGGRGTVAETQYF. The DNA of the CDR3 is TGCAGCGTTGGTGGGCGCGGAACGGTCGCGGAGACCCAGTACTTC. Filled out from reference TRBV29-1 and TRBJ2-5, the complete variable domain reads SAVISQKPSRDICQRGTSLTIQCQVDSQVTMMFWYRQQPGQSLTLIATANQGSEATYESGFVIDKFPISRPNLTFSTLTVSNMSPEDSSIYLCSVGGRGTVAETQYFGPGTRLLVL.

This clone was found a few times. This chain uses TRBV27 with TRBJ2-1, with D tentatively TRBD1 or TRBD2 (5 bases each). This CDR3 is built from 16 residues. Between the trimmed V and J ends, which lost 4 bases and 7 bases, there was a span of 20 bases. Per the germline V gene, CDR1 is MNHEY and CDR2 is SMNVEV (reference sequence). The CDR3: CASSSIGDHDMNEQFF. The CDR3 DNA reads as TGTGCCAGCAGTTCCATCGGGGACCACGATATGAATGAGCAGTTCTTC.

The genes are TRBV25-1 and TRBJ2-7; D remains ambiguous. Germline CDR1 is MGHDK and CDR2 is SYGVNS. This CDR3 contains 14 residues. The V end was cut by 1 base, the J end by 4 bases, with 11 bases between. The CDR3 sequence: CASSEWNGGYEQYF. The DNA for the CDR3 is TGTGCCAGCAGTGAATGGAACGGCGGATACGAGCAGTACTTC.

This chain uses TRBV6-5 with TRBJ2-5; unclear D gene. Trimming shortened V by 5 bases and J by 0 bases, and 4 bases separated the two germline ends. The germline V gene has CDR1 MNHEY and CDR2 SVGAGI. CDR3 length: 12 amino acids. The CDR3 DNA follows: TGTGCCAGCAGTCAGTACCAAGAGACCCAGTACTTC. Protein sequence: CASSQYQETQYF.

This clone was seen more than once but under ten times. The chain links TRBV30 to TRBJ2-7, with 9 positions matching TRBD1. The V gene end was trimmed by 5 bases and the J gene end by 7 bases; junction bases not matched to a gene: 9. Germline V gene data show CDR1 as GTSNPN and CDR2 as SVGIG (reference sequence). There are 13 residues in the CDR3. CDR3 residues: CAWARDRVEEQYF. The CDR3 region has the DNA TGTGCCTGGGCCCGGGACAGGGTGGAGGAGCAGTACTTC. The complete variable domain, with remaining parts taken from reference TRBV30 and TRBJ2-7, reads SQTIHQWPATLVQPVGSPLSLECTVEGTSNPNLYWYRQAAGRGLQLLFYSVGIGQISSEVPQNLSASRPQDRQFILSSKKLLLSDSGFYLCAWARDRVEEQYFGPGTRLTVT.

The rearrangement links TRBV7-8 to TRBJ2-7; no firm D call. V lost 4 bases and J lost 2, with 12 bases in between. Germline V gives CDR1 SGHVS, CDR2 FQNEAQ. This CDR3 comprises 14 residues. The CDR3 sequence: CASSWVPPPYEQYF. The CDR3 DNA sequence: TGTGCCAGCAGCTGGGTCCCGCCCCCCTACGAGCAGTACTTC.

The V gene is TRBV18, the J gene TRBJ2-1; 12 bases are shared with TRBD2. The CDR3 is made up of 16 amino acids. CDR1 and CDR2 (germline): KGHSH, LQKENI. V gave up 3 bases and J gave up 8 bases; unmatched junction bases: 8. The CDR3 protein is CASSPILAGGSDEQFF. CDR3 coding DNA: TGTGCCAGCTCACCTATACTAGCGGGGGGCAGCGATGAGCAGTTCTTC. Complete variable domain (other parts from reference TRBV18 and TRBJ2-1): NAGVMQNPRHLVRRRGQEARLRCSPMKGHSHVYWYRQLPEEGLKFMVYLQKENIIDESGMPKERFSAEFPKEGPSILRIQQVVRGDSAAYFCASSPILAGGSDEQFFGPGTRLTVL.

The chain combines TRBV4-3 with TRBJ2-1; TRBD1 matches 7 bases. V was clipped by 1 base and J by 8 bases; unmatched bases: 5. The CDR3 extends over 14 amino acids. In germline, CDR1 is LGHNA, CDR2 YSLEER. The CDR3 sequence: CASSQVTGLDEQFF. CDR3 nucleotides: TGCGCCAGCAGCCAAGTGACAGGGCTGGATGAGCAGTTCTTC.

This clone was counted a few times. The chain uses TRBV7-9 and TRBJ2-3; tentatively, D is TRBD2 (6 bases). Trimming took 4 bases from V and 1 from J, leaving 15 bases between them. The CDR3 covers 16 residues. Germline loops: CDR1 SEHNR, CDR2 FQNEAQ (reference sequence). The CDR3 sequence: CASSSPFAGRTDTQYF. The CDR3 coding sequence is TGTGCCAGCAGCTCGCCATTTGCGGGGCGCACAGATACGCAGTATTTT.

This clone was observed a few times. V and J are TRBV6-5 and TRBJ1-1, with D possibly matching TRBD1 (6 bases). The germline V and J ends were trimmed by 0 bases and 3 bases, with 11 bases remaining between them. CDR3 size: 15 residues. Germline V lookup: CDR1 MNHEY, CDR2 SVGAGI. CDR3 sequence (DNA): TGTGCCAGCAGTTACTCAGGACAGAGAGACACTGAAGCTTTCTTT. Translated: CASSYSGQRDTEAFF.

This clone occurred a few times. The V and J genes are TRBV12-5 and TRBJ1-2; D not resolved. Germline values: CDR1 LGHNT, CDR2 FRNRAP. There are 13 residues in the CDR3. V was trimmed by 6 bases and J by 0 bases, leaving 8 bases between them. CDR3 coding DNA: TGTGCTAGTGGCCCTAATACTAACTATGGCTACACCTTC. This gives the protein CASGPNTNYGYTF.

The V gene is TRBV18, the J gene TRBJ2-7, with 11 bases matching TRBD1. With V trimmed by 4 bases and J by 0 bases, 5 bases remained unmatched. The CDR3 totals 16 residues. Germline CDR1 is KGHSH and CDR2 is LQKENI. In DNA, the CDR3 is TGTGCCAGCTCACTGCCCGGGACAGGGGGCTCCTACGAGCAGTACTTC. Translated: CASSLPGTGGSYEQYF.

In its sample, this clone was seen a few times. The chain has TRBV13 and TRBJ2-4, with D maybe TRBD1 (5 bases). The V end was cut by 4 bases, the J end by 7 bases, with 14 bases between. The CDR3 runs to 14 residues. CDR1 PRHDT and CDR2 FYEKMQ come from the germline V gene (reference sequence). CDR3 sequence reads: CASSSGQGSNIQYF. The DNA of the CDR3 is TGTGCCAGCAGCTCCGGACAAGGATCCAACATTCAGTACTTC.